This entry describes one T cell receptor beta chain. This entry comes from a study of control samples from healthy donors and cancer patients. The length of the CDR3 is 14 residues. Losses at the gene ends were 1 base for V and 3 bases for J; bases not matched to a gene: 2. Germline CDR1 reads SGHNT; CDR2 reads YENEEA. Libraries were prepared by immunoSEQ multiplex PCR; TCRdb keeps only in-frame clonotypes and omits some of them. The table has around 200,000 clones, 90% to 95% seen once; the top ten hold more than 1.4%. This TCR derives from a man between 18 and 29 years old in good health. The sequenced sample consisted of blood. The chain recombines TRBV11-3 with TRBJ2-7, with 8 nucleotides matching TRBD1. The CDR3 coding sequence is TGTGCCAGCAGCTTAGGCGGGACAGGCTACGAGCAGTACTTC. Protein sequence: CASSLGGTGYEQYF.